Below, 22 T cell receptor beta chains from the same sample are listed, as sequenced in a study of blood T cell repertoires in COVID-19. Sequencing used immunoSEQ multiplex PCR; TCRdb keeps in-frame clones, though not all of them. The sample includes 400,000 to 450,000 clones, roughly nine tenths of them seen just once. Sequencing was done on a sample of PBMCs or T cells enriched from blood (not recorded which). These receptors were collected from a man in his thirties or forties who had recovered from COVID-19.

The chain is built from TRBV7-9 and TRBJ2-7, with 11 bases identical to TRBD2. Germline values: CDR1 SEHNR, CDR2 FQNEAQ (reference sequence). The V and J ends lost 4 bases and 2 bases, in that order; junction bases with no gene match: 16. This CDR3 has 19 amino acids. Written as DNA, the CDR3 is TGTGCCAGCAGCTCATCAGATGCCCTTAGCGGGAGGGCCCCCTACGAGCAGTACTTC. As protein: CASSSSDALSGRAPYEQYF.

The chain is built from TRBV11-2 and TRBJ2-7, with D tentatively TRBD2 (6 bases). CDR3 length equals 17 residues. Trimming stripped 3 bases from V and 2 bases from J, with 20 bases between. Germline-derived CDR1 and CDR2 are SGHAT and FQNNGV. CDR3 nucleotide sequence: TGTGCCAGCAGCTTTACCGGGACCCTGGGCGGGGCCTACGAGCAGTACTTC. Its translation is CASSFTGTLGGAYEQYF.

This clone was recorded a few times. CDR3 loop: CASSLTGTNYNEQFF. In nucleotides, the CDR3 is TGCGCCAGCAGCTTGACCGGGACTAACTACAATGAGCAGTTCTTC. The chain employs TRBV5-1 and TRBJ2-1; 7 bases line up with TRBD2. Germline lookup yields CDR1 SGHRS and CDR2 YFSETQ. The CDR3 contains 15 residues. The trim removed 1 base at V and 3 bases at J, leaving 4 bases unmatched.

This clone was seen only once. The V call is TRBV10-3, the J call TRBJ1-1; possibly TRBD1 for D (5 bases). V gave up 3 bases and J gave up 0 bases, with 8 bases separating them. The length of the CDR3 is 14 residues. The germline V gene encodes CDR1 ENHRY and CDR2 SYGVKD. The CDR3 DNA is TGTGCCATCAGTGAAGGGACTGTGAACACTGAAGCTTTCTTT. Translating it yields CAISEGTVNTEAFF.

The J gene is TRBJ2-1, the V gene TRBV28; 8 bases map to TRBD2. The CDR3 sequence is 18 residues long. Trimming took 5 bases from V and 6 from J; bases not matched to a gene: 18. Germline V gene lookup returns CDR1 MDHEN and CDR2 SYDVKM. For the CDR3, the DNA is TGTGCCAGCAGTCTGGATGGTAGCGGGACCCATTCAAGCAATGAGCAGTTCTTC. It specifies CASSLDGSGTHSSNEQFF.

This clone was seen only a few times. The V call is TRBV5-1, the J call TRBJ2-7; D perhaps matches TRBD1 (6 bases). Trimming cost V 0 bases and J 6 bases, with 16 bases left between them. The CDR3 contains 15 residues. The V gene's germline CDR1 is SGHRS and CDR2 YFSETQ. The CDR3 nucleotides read TGCGCCAGCAGCTTGGGTCAGGCCCAAGGGGGCGAGCAGTACTTC. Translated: CASSLGQAQGGEQYF.

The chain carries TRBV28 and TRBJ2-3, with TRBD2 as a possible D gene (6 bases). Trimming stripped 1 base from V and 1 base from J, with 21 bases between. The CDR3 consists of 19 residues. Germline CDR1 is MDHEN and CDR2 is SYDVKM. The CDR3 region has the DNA TGTGCCAGCAGTTTATTCGGATACAGGATAGGGACTGGCACAGATACGCAGTATTTT. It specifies CASSLFGYRIGTGTDTQYF.

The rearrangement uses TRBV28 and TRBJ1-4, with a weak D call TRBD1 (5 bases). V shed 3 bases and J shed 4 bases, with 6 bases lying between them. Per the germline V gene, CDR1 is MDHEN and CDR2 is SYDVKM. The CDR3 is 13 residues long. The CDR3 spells CASSFGGNEKLFF. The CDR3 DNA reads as TGTGCCAGCAGTTTCGGGGGTAATGAAAAACTGTTTTTT.

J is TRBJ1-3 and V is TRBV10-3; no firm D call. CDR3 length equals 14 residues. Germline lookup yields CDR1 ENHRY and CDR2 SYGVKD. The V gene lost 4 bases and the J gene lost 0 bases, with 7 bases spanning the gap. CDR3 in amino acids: CAISGEISGNTIYF. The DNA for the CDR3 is TGTGCCATCAGTGGCGAAATCTCTGGAAACACCATATATTTT.

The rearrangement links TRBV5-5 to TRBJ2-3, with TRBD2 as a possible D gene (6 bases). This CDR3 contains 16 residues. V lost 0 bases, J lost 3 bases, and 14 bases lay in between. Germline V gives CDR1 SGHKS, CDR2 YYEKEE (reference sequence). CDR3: CASSLAAFAGTDTQYF. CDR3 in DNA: TGTGCCAGCAGCTTGGCTGCGTTCGCGGGGACAGATACGCAGTATTTT.

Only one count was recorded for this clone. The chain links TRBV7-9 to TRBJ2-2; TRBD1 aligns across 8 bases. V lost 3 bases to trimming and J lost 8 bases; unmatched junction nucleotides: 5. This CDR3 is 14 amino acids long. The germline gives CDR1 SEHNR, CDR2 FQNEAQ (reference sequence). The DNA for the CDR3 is TGTGCCAGCAGCTTCGGACAGGGCCAGGGGGAGCTGTTTTTT. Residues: CASSFGQGQGELFF.

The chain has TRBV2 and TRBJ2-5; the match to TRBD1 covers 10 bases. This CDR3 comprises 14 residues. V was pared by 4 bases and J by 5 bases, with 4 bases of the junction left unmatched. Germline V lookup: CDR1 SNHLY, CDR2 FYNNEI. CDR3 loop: CASSGDRGRETQYF. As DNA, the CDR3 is TGTGCCAGCAGTGGGGACAGGGGTCGGGAGACCCAGTACTTC.

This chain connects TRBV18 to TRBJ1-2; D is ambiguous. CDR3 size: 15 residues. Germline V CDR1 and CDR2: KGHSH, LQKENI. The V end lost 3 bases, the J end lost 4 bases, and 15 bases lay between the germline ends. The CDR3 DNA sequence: TGTGCCAGCTCACCGGGTAGCGGGTACGGCTATGGCTACACCTTC. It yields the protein CASSPGSGYGYGYTF.

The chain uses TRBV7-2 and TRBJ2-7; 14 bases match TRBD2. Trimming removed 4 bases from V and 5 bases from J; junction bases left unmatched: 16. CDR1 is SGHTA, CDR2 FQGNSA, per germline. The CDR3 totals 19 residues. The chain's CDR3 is CASSYRSVTSGRDAHEQYF. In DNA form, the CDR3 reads TGTGCCAGCAGCTACCGCAGTGTGACTAGCGGGAGGGATGCCCACGAGCAGTACTTC.

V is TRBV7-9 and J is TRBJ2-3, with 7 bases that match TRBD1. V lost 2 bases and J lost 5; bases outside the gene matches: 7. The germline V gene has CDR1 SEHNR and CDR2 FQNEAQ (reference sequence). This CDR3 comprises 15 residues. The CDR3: CASSLSGTAGDTQYF. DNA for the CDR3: TGTGCCAGCAGCTTATCCGGGACAGCTGGAGATACGCAGTATTTT.

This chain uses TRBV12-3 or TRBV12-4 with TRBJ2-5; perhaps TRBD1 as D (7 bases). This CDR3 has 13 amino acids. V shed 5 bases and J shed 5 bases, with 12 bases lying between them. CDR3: CASSPTGRETQYF. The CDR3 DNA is TGTGCCAGCAGTCCGACAGGGAGGGAGACCCAGTACTTC.

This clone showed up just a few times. CDR3 DNA sequence: TGTGCCAGCAGTTTAAATCAGGGGACGGAGCTGTTTTTT. Protein product: CASSLNQGTELFF. J is TRBJ2-2 and V is TRBV12-3 or TRBV12-4, with a weak D call TRBD1 (6 bases). The CDR3 runs 13 residues. Trimming took 2 bases from V and 10 from J, leaving 11 bases between them.

This CDR3 reads CASSQDWGMSSGNTIYF. DNA for the CDR3: TGTGCCAGCAGCCAAGATTGGGGCATGAGCTCTGGAAACACCATATATTTT. This rearrangement joins TRBV3-1 (or the pseudogene TRBV3-2) to TRBJ1-3; tentatively, D is TRBD1 (5 bases). This CDR3 is built from 17 residues. The V gene lost 0 bases and the J gene lost 0 bases, with 12 bases spanning the gap. Germline CDR1 is LGHDT and CDR2 is YNNKEL (reference sequence).

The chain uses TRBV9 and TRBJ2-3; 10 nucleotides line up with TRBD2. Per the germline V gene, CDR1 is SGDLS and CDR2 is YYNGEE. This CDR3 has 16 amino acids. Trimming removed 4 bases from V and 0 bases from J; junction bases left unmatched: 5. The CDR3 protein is CASSPGLADSTDTQYF. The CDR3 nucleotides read TGTGCCAGCAGCCCAGGACTAGCGGATAGCACAGATACGCAGTATTTT.

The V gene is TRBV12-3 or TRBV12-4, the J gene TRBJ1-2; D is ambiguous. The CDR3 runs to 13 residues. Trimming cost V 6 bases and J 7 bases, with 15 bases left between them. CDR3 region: CASRLAAGLGYTF. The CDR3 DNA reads TGTGCCAGCAGGCTAGCAGCGGGCCTTGGCTACACCTTC.

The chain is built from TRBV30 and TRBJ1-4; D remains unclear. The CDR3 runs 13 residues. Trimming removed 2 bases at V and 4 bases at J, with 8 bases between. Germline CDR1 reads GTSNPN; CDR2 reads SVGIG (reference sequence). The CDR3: CAWSREINEKLFF. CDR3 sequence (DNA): TGTGCCTGGAGTAGAGAGATTAATGAAAAACTGTTTTTT. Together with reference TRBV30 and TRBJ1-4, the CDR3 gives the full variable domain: SQTIHQWPATLVQPVGSPLSLECTVEGTSNPNLYWYRQAAGRGLQLLFYSVGIGQISSEVPQNLSASRPQDRQFILSSKKLLLSDSGFYLCAWSREINEKLFFGSGTQLSVL.

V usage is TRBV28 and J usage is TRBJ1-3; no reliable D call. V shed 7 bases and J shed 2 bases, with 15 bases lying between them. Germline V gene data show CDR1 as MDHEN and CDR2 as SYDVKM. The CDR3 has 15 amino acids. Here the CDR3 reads CASNDQQLTGNTIYF. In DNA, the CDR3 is TGTGCCAGCAATGACCAACAGCTTACTGGAAACACCATATATTTT.